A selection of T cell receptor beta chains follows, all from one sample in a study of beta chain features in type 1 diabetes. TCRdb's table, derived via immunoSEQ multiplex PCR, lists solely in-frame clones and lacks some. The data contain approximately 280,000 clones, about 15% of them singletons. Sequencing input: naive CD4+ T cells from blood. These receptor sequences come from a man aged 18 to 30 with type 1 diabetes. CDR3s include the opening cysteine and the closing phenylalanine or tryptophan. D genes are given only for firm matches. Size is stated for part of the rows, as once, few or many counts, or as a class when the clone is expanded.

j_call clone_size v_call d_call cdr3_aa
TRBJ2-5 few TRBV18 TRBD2 CASSPPSTGGETQYF
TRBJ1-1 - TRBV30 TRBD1 CAGDRGNMNTEAFF
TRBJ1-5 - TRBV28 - CASSFLSNQPQHF
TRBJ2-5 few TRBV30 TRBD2 CAWRKKGGGLAGGRLQVTQYF
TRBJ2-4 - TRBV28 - CAVRFGSSKNIQYF
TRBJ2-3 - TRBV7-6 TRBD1 CASSPGQADTQYF
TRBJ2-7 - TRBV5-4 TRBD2 CASSLALEAGGPNEQYF
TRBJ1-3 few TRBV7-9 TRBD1 CASSPWTGAGNTIYF
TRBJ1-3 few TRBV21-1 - CASSKQGSGNTIYF
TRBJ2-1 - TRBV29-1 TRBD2 CSVLFRMVASGEQFF
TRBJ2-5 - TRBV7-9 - CASSLLKTQYF
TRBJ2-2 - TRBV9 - CASSPTGLAGELFF
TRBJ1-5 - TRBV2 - CASSEQGNSNQPQHF
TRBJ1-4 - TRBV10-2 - CASSESSAGTRLFF
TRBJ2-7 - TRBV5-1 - CASSLEAGSSYEQYF
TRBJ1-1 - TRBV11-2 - CASSLTDTGHGAFF
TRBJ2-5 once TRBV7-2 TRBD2 CASKRGAGGHETQYF
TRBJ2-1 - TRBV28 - CASRVPPPTGNEQFF
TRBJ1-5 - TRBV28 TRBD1 CASSLGDRDSNQPQHF
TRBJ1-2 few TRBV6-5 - CASSEGGAVGGYTF
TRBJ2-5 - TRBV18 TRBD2 CASSPIAGGQETQYF
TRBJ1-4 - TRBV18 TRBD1 CASSDRDRVEKLFF
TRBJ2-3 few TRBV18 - CASSPTYSTDTQYF
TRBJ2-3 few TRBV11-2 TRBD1 CASTRDRGTETQYF
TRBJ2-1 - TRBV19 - CASSVQRDNEQFF
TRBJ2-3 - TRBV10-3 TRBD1 CASNRQGSTDTQYF
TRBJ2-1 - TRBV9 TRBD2 CASSVRLAGYNEQFF
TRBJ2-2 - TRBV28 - CASVANTGELFF
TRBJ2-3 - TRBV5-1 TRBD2 CASSLSGVRTDTQYF
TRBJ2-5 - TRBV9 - CASTPTNRGTQYF
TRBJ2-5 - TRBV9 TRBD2 CASCRTSGQETQYF
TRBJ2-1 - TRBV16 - CASSQSLGGRHNEQFF
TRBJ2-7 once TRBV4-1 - CASSQIQGLGEQYF
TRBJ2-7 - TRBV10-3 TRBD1 CAIRGTGGSYEQYF
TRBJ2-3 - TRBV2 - CASVPEFSDTQYF
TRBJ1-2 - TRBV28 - CASSLSYGYTF
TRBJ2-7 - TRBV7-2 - CASRPRGGAYEQYF
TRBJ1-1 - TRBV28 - CASSYPLGGANTEAFF
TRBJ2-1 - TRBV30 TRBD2 CAWSGTSGNYNEQFF
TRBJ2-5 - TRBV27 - CASSGGMQETQYF
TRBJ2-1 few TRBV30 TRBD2 CASQLAGYYNEQFF
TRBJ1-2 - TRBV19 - CASSPVLLSGYTF
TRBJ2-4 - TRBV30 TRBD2 CACQGLAAPHF
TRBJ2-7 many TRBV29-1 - CSVAAGALPEQYF
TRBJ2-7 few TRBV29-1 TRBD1 CSVFQGASYEQYF
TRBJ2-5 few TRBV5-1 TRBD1 CASSSLRQGAETQYF
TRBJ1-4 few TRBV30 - CAWSRRATTNEKLFF
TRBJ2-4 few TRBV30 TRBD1 CAWSPGAGGYVRGIQYF
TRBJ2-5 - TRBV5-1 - CASSLRDSTETQYF
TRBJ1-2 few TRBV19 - CASRRDIHGYTF
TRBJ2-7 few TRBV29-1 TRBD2 CSVVGRGSYEQYF
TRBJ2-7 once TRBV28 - CASRSTSGPVSYEQYF
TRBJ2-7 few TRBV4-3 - CASSQEFGNEQYF
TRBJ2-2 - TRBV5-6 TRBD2 CASSLAGSGRTGELFF
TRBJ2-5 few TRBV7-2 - CASSLATRLAGATQYF
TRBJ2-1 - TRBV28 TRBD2 CASSLPSGRTAFF
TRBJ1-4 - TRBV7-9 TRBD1 CASSRYRGGATNEKLFF
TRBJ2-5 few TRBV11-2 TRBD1 CASSFPGQGPGTQYF
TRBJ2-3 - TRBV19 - CASSFSTFLTDTQYF